This T cell receptor (beta chain) was obtained from a study of glioma-infiltrating T cells after dendritic cell vaccination. Sequencing was performed with immunoSEQ multiplex PCR; in TCRdb, only in-frame clones are kept and a portion is missing. The sample records fewer than 110,000 clones, roughly 79% being singletons. This clone came up a few times. V dropped 3 bases and J dropped 4; count of bases not matched to a gene: 4. This CDR3 comprises 14 residues. Germline values: CDR1 SGHNT, CDR2 YYREEE (reference sequence). V gene TRBV5-4 combines with J gene TRBJ2-1, with 7 bases matching TRBD2. Source: blood, taken before dendritic cell vaccination. The source of this sequence is a human donor with glioblastoma. This chain's CDR3 is CASSSAGEYNEQFF. CDR3 sequence (DNA): TGTGCCAGCAGCTCGGCGGGGGAGTACAATGAGCAGTTCTTC.